This entry features one T cell receptor (beta chain) sequence. Its antigen is not known. This sample is drawn from a study of T cell responses to AZD1222 COVID-19 vaccine. V lost 9 bases, J lost 11 bases, and 5 bases stayed unmatched. The germline V gene has CDR1 SGHDT and CDR2 YYEEEE. The CDR3 contains 10 residues. Findings of the study overall: White British donors predominated, females outnumbered males, and clonal diversity was possibly underestimated.

Assay used: immunoSEQ multiplex PCR; TCRdb lists only in-frame clones, some missing. In the table there are 100,000 to 150,000 clones, roughly 85% of which are singletons. This chain connects TRBV5-6 to TRBJ1-1, with 9 positions matching TRBD1. Sequenced here: peripheral blood, sampled on day 0 of AZD1222 vaccination. The TCR sequence derives from an adult in good health. CDR3 region: CANPGTGAFF. CDR3 coding DNA: TGTGCCAATCCCGGGACAGGGGCTTTCTTT.